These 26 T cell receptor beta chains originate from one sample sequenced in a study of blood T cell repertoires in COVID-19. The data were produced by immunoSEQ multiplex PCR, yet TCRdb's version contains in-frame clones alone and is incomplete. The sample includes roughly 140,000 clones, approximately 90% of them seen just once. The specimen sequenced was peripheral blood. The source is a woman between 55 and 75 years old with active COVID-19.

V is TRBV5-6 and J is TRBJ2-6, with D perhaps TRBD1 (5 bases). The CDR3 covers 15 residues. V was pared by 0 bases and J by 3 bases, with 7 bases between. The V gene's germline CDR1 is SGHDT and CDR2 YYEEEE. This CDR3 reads CASSLVTDGANVLTF. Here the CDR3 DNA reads TGTGCCAGCAGCTTGGTGACAGATGGGGCCAACGTCCTGACTTTC.

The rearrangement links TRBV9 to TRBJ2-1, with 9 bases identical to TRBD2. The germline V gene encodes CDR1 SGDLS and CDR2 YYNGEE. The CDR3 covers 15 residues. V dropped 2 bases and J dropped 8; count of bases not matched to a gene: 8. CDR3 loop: CASSVASGAAYEQFF. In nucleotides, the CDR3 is TGTGCCAGCAGCGTCGCTAGCGGGGCTGCTTATGAGCAGTTCTTC.

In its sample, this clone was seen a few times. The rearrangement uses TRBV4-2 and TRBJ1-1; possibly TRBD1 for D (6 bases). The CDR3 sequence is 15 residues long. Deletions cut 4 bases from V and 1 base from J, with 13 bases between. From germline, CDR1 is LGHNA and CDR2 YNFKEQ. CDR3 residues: CASSPEDRPNTEAFF. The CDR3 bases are TGTGCCAGCAGCCCAGAGGACAGACCGAACACTGAAGCTTTCTTT.

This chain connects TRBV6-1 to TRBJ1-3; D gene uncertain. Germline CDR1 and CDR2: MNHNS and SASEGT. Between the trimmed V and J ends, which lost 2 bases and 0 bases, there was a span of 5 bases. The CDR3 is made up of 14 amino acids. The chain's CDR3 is CASSELPSGNTIYF. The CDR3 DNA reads TGTGCCAGCAGTGAACTACCCTCTGGAAACACCATATATTTT.

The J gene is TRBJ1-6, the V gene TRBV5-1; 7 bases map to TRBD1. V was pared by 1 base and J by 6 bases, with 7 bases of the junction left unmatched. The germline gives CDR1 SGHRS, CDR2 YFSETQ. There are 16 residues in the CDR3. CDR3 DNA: TGCGCCAGCAGCTTGAATCGGGACAGTCGTAATTCACCCCTCCACTTT. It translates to CASSLNRDSRNSPLHF. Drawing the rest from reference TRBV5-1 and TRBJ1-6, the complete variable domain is KAGVTQTPRYLIKTRGQQVTLSCSPISGHRSVSWYQQTPGQGLQFLFEYFSETQRNKGNFPGRFSGRQFSNSRSEMNVSTLELGDSALYLCASSLNRDSRNSPLHFGNGTRLTVT.

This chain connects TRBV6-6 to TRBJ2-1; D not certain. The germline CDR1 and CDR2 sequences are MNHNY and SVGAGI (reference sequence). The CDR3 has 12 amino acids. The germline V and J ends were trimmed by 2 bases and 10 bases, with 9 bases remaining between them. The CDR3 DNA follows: TGTGCCAGCAGTTACAAGGAGACCGAGCAGTTCTTC. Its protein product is CASSYKETEQFF.

The CDR3 protein is CSASWDNGFNSPLHF. The CDR3, as DNA: TGCAGTGCTAGTTGGGACAATGGGTTTAATTCACCCCTCCACTTT. The V call is TRBV20-1, the J call TRBJ1-6; D perhaps matches TRBD1 (6 bases). The V gene lost 3 bases and the J gene lost 6 bases, with 15 bases spanning the gap. The CDR3 consists of 15 residues. Germline V lookup: CDR1 DFQATT, CDR2 SNEGSKA (reference sequence).

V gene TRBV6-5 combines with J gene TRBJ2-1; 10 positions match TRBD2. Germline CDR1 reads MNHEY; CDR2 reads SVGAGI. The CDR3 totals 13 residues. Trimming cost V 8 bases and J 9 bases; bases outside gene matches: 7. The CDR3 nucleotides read TGTGCCAGCGTGTCTAGCGGGAGAGTTGAGCAGTTCTTC. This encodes CASVSSGRVEQFF.

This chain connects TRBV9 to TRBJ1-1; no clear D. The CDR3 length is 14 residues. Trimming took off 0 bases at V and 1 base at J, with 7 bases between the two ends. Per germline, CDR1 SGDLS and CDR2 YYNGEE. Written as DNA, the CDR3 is TGTGCCAGCAGCGTAGGCGATGGGAACACTGAAGCTTTCTTT. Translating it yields CASSVGDGNTEAFF.

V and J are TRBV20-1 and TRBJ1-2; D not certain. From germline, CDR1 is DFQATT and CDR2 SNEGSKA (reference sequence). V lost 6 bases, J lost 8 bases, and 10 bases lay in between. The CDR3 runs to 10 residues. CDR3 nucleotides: TGCAGTGCCCGGGAAGGGGGCTACACCTTC. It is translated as CSAREGGYTF.

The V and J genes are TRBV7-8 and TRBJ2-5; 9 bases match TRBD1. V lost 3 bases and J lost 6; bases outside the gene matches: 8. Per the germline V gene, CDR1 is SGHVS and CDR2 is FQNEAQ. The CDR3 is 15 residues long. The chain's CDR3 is CASSFAGQGGKTQYF. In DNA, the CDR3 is TGTGCCAGCAGCTTCGCGGGACAGGGAGGGAAGACCCAGTACTTC. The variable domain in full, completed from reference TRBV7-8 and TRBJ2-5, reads GAGVSQSPRYKVAKRGQDVALRCDPISGHVSLFWYQQALGQGPEFLTYFQNEAQLDKSGLPSDRFFAERPEGSVSTLKIQRTQQEDSAVYLCASSFAGQGGKTQYFGPGTRLLVL.

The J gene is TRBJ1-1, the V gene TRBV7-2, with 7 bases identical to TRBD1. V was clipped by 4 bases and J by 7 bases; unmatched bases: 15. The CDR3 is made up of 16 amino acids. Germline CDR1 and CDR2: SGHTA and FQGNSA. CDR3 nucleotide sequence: TGTGCCAGCAGCTCACAATACGGGGGTGACAGGGATGAAGCTTTCTTT. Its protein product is CASSSQYGGDRDEAFF.

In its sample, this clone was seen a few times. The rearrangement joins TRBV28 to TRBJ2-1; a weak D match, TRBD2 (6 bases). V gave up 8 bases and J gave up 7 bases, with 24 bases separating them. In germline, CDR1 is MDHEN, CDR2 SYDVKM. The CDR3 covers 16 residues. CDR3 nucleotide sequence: TGTGCCAGCGAAGGCCGGAGGGGCGGTACTTTGAATGAGCAGTTCTTC. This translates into CASEGRRGGTLNEQFF.

CDR3: CASSTRHGVPGVGNQPQHF. The CDR3 nucleotides read TGTGCCAGCAGTACGAGACACGGCGTCCCCGGGGTTGGCAATCAGCCCCAGCATTTT. The J gene is TRBJ1-5, the V gene TRBV28; D is undetermined. Germline CDR1 and CDR2: MDHEN and SYDVKM. V was shortened by 5 bases and J by 2 bases, with 25 bases between the two germline ends. This CDR3 contains 19 residues.

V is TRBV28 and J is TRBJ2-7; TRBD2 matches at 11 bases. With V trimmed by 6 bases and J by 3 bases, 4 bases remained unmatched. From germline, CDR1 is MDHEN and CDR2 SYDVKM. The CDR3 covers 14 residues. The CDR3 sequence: CASSPTSGSYEQYF. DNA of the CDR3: TGTGCCAGCAGCCCAACTAGCGGGAGCTACGAGCAGTACTTC.

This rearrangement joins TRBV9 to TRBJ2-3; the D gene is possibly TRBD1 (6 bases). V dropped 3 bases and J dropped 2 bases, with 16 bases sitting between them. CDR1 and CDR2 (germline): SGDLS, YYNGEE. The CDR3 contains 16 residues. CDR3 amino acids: CASSGRRQDLTDTQYF. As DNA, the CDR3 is TGTGCCAGCAGCGGGAGACGACAGGATCTCACAGATACGCAGTATTTT.

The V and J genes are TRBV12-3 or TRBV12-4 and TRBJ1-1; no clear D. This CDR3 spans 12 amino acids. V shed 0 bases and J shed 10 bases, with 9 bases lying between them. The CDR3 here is CASSLAPTGAFF. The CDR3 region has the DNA TGTGCCAGCAGTTTAGCCCCCACCGGAGCTTTCTTT.

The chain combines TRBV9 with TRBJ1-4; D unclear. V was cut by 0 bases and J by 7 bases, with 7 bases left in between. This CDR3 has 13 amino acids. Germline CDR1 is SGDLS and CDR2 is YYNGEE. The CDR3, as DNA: TGTGCCAGCAGCGTAGGTCCGGTTGAAAAACTGTTTTTT. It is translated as CASSVGPVEKLFF. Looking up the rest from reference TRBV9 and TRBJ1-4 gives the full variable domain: DSGVTQTPKHLITATGQRVTLRCSPRSGDLSVYWYQQSLDQGLQFLIQYYNGEERAKGNILERFSAQQFPDLHSELNLSSLELGDSALYFCASSVGPVEKLFFGSGTQLSVL.

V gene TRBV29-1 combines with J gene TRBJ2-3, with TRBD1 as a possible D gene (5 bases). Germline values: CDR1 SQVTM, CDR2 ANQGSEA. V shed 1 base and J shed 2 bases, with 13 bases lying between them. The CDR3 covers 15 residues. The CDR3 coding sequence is TGCAGCGTTGAAGTCGCAGGGCTGTCCACAGATACGCAGTATTTT. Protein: CSVEVAGLSTDTQYF.

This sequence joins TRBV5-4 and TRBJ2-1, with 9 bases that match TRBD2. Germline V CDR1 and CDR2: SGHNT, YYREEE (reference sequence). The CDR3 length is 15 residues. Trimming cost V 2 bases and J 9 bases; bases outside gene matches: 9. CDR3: CASSLMASGTVEQFF. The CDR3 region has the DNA TGTGCCAGCAGCTTAATGGCTAGCGGGACGGTTGAGCAGTTCTTC.

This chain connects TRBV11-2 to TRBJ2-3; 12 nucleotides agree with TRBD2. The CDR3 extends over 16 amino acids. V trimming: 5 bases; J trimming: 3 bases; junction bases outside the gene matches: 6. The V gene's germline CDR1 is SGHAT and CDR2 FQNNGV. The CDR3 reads CASSNRLAGVTDTQYF. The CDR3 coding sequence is TGTGCCAGCAGCAACCGACTAGCGGGAGTGACAGATACGCAGTATTTT.

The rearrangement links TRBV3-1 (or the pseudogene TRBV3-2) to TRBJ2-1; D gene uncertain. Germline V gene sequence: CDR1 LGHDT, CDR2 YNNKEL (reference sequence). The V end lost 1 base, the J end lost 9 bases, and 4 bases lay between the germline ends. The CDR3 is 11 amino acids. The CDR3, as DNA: TGTGCCAGCAGCCAAGCGGGTGAGCAGTTCTTC. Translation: CASSQAGEQFF.

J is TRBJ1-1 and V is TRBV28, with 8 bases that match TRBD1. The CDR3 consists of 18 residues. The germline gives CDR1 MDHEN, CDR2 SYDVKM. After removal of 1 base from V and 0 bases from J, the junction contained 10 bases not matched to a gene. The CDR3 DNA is TGTGCCAGCAGTTTATTTTGGACAGGGCGGTTGTTGAACACTGAAGCTTTCTTT. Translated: CASSLFWTGRLLNTEAFF.

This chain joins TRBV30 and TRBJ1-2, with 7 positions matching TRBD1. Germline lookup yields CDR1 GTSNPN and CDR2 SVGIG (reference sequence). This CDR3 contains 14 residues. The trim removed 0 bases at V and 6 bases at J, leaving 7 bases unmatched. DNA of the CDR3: TGTGCCTGGAGTGTAGGGTGGCAGGGGGATGGCTACACCTTC. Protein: CAWSVGWQGDGYTF.

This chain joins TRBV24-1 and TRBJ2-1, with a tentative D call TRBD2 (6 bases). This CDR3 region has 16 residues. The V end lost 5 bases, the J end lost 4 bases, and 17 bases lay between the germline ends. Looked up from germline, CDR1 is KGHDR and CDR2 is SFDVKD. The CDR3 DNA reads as TGTGCCACCAGTGGGCAACGGACTACCGCGTACAATGAGCAGTTCTTC. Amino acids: CATSGQRTTAYNEQFF.

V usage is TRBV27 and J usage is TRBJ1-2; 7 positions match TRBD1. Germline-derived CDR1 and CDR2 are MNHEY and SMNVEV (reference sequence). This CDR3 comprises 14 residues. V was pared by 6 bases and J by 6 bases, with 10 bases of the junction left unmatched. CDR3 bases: TGTGCCAGCAGCCTAAGCGGACAGGCAGATGGCTACACCTTC. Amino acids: CASSLSGQADGYTF.